The following is a T cell receptor (beta chain) sequence with its context. The repertoire was sequenced with immunoSEQ multiplex PCR; TCRdb's copy has only in-frame clones and lacks some. In the table there are under 450,000 clones, about 90% of which are singletons. This sample was taken from a study of blood T cell repertoires in COVID-19. There are 14 residues in the CDR3. Per the germline V gene, CDR1 is MDHEN and CDR2 is SYDVKM. The V end was cut by 3 bases, the J end by 0 bases, with 8 bases between. The TCR originated in a woman aged 30 to 39 who had recovered from COVID-19. Sequenced: PBMCs or T cells enriched from blood (not recorded which). V is TRBV28 and J is TRBJ1-1; D is perhaps TRBD1 (5 bases). The CDR3 DNA follows: TGTGCCAGCAGTTTCTCCAGGGTGAACACTGAAGCTTTCTTT. It codes for CASSFSRVNTEAFF.